The 12 T cell receptor beta chains presented below share a single source sample, sequenced in a study of cytomegalovirus exposure and HLA in healthy donors. PCR employed 60 Vbeta and 13 Jbeta primers. This table comes from immunoSEQ multiplex PCR, and its TCRdb copy is limited to in-frame clones, with some not included. The sample yields 100,000 to 150,000 clones, 77% seen once. The material sequenced was PBMCs. These receptors all come from a middle-aged woman in good health and CMV-seronegative.

This clone is a singleton in its sample. The gene calls are TRBV7-9 and TRBJ2-5; TRBD2 matches at 11 bases. This CDR3 contains 19 residues. Germline lookup yields CDR1 SEHNR and CDR2 FQNEAQ (reference sequence). V was pared by 4 bases and J by 2 bases, with 15 bases of the junction left unmatched. CDR3 sequence: CASSYARVTGTSGQETQYF. CDR3 in DNA: TGTGCCAGCAGCTATGCTCGGGTAACCGGGACTAGCGGACAAGAGACCCAGTACTTC.

The rearrangement links TRBV2 to TRBJ1-2, with D maybe TRBD1 (6 bases). The germline V and J ends were trimmed by 1 base and 5 bases, with 20 bases remaining between them. Germline V gene lookup returns CDR1 SNHLY and CDR2 FYNNEI. This CDR3 contains 17 residues. The CDR3 DNA reads TGTGCCAGCAGTGAAGGTCGGACAGCTATCATGGGGTATGGCTACACCTTC. Amino acids: CASSEGRTAIMGYGYTF.

The chain combines TRBV6-6 with TRBJ2-7; 9 bases align to TRBD1. Looked up from germline, CDR1 is MNHNY and CDR2 is SVGAGI (reference sequence). The CDR3 is 15 residues long. Trimming removed 0 bases from V and 1 base from J; junction bases left unmatched: 1. The CDR3 coding sequence is TGTGCCAGCAGTTACTCCGGGACAGGGTCCTACGAGCAGTACTTC. Amino acids: CASSYSGTGSYEQYF.

The rearrangement links TRBV10-3 to TRBJ1-1; D call uncertain. Germline V gives CDR1 ENHRY, CDR2 SYGVKD. Trimming shortened V by 6 bases and J by 4 bases, and 18 bases separated the two germline ends. The CDR3 is 15 amino acids. In DNA, the CDR3 is TGTGCCATCAGGACCGAACTAATGAGAGGCACTGAAGCTTTCTTT. Translated, it gives CAIRTELMRGTEAFF.

The chain combines TRBV20-1 with TRBJ1-2; D not certain. Trimming took 3 bases from V and 14 from J, leaving 10 bases between them. The CDR3 contains 9 residues. CDR1 is DFQATT, CDR2 SNEGSKA, per germline (reference sequence). For the CDR3, the DNA is TGCAGTGCTAGTAACCCGAGGACCTTC. Translated: CSASNPRTF.

The V call is TRBV5-1, the J call TRBJ2-7, with unresolved D. CDR3 length: 11 residues. Germline values: CDR1 SGHRS, CDR2 YFSETQ. V was shortened by 1 base and J by 5 bases, with 4 bases between the two germline ends. As DNA, the CDR3 is TGCGCCAGCAGCTTGAAGCACGAGCAGTACTTC. Encoded protein: CASSLKHEQYF.

V and J are TRBV5-6 and TRBJ1-4; D not resolved. Trimming stripped 4 bases from V and 2 bases from J, with 24 bases between. The CDR3 is 19 amino acids. CDR1 SGHDT and CDR2 YYEEEE come from the germline V gene. The CDR3 coding sequence is TGTGCCAGCAGCCCCGGTGCAGGATGGTCCGGAGGGACTAATGAAAAACTGTTTTTT. The encoded protein is CASSPGAGWSGGTNEKLFF. Supplemented by reference TRBV5-6 and TRBJ1-4, the full variable domain reads DAGVTQSPTHLIKTRGQQVTLRCSPKSGHDTVSWYQQALGQGPQFIFQYYEEEERQRGNFPDRFSGHQFPNYSSELNVNALLLGDSALYLCASSPGAGWSGGTNEKLFFGSGTQLSVL.

This sequence joins TRBV6-5 and TRBJ2-5; 9 bases are a match to TRBD1. This CDR3 has 15 amino acids. The V gene end was trimmed by 5 bases and the J gene end by 5 bases; junction bases not matched to a gene: 9. Per the germline V gene, CDR1 is MNHEY and CDR2 is SVGAGI. The CDR3 DNA is TGTGCCAGCAGTGTACGGACAGGGGTGGGGGAGACCCAGTACTTC. As protein: CASSVRTGVGETQYF.

This rearrangement joins TRBV10-2 to TRBJ1-1; the D gene is possibly TRBD1 (5 bases). The CDR3 covers 15 residues. V gave up 6 bases and J gave up 2 bases, with 16 bases separating them. Germline V CDR1 and CDR2: WSHSY, SAAADI. CDR3 residues: CASRKGRQVNTEAFF. CDR3 nucleotide sequence: TGCGCCAGCAGGAAGGGGCGGCAGGTAAACACTGAAGCTTTCTTT.

CDR3 DNA sequence: TGTGCCAGCAGCCCAGGGGAAAACTATGGCTACACCTTC. Residues: CASSPGENYGYTF. V and J are TRBV5-6 and TRBJ1-2, with D maybe TRBD1 (6 bases). The CDR3 spans 13 residues. The V end lost 4 bases, the J end lost 2 bases, and 9 bases lay between the germline ends. Germline loops: CDR1 SGHDT, CDR2 YYEEEE.

This clone was seen a handful of times. The chain combines TRBV4-3 with TRBJ2-7, with 9 bases lining up with TRBD1. The J segment lost 0 bases and the V segment lost 3 bases, leaving 6 bases of the junction unmatched. Germline V gives CDR1 LGHNA, CDR2 YSLEER. The CDR3 extends over 16 amino acids. The DNA for the CDR3 is TGCGCCAGCAGCCACTCAACAGGGGGCGCCTCCTACGAGCAGTACTTC. Residues: CASSHSTGGASYEQYF.

In its sample, this clone was seen once. Here the CDR3 DNA reads TGTGCCAGCAGCTTAGGGGGGGGATCCGGGGGAAACACCATATATTTT. Its translation is CASSLGGGSGGNTIYF. The chain has TRBV7-2 and TRBJ1-3, with D possibly being TRBD1 (5 bases). The V gene lost 1 base and the J gene lost 4 bases, with 14 bases spanning the gap. The CDR3 is 16 residues long. Germline V gene lookup returns CDR1 SGHTA and CDR2 FQGNSA.